These 3 T cell receptor beta chains were sequenced from one sample in a study of cytomegalovirus exposure and HLA in healthy donors. With 60 Vbeta and 13 Jbeta primers, the PCR was carried out. The assay was immunoSEQ multiplex PCR, and TCRdb's table has in-frame clones only and misses some. Seen in this sample are 100,000 to 150,000 clones; the ten most common clones hold about 2.5%. The material sequenced was PBMCs. The receptors shown here come from a man in his thirties or forties in good health and CMV-seronegative.

The chain has TRBV27 and TRBJ2-3, with D perhaps matching TRBD1 (6 bases). V was cut by 2 bases and J by 1 base, with 10 bases left in between. The CDR3 has 15 residues. Germline CDR1 reads MNHEY; CDR2 reads SMNVEV (reference sequence). The CDR3 reads CASSLERTGTDTQYF. The CDR3 DNA follows: TGTGCCAGCAGTTTAGAGAGGACAGGCACAGATACGCAGTATTTT.

The V gene is TRBV29-1, the J gene TRBJ1-4, with a tentative D call TRBD1 (5 bases). Per germline, CDR1 SQVTM and CDR2 ANQGSEA. The CDR3 is 13 amino acids. V lost 5 bases and J 5 bases, leaving 12 bases between the germline ends. The CDR3 DNA is TGCAGCGTTCTGGGGCGCCGGAATGAAAAACTGTTTTTT. Translation: CSVLGRRNEKLFF. The variable domain in full, with the rest retrieved from reference TRBV29-1 and TRBJ1-4, is SAVISQKPSRDICQRGTSLTIQCQVDSQVTMMFWYRQQPGQSLTLIATANQGSEATYESGFVIDKFPISRPNLTFSTLTVSNMSPEDSSIYLCSVLGRRNEKLFFGSGTQLSVL.

V usage is TRBV4-1 and J usage is TRBJ2-2; TRBD2 agrees at 10 bases. Germline V gene data show CDR1 as MGHRA and CDR2 as YSYEKL. V dropped 4 bases and J dropped 4; count of bases not matched to a gene: 15. The CDR3 spans 19 residues. The CDR3 protein is CASSPRASGRGQGTGELFF. The CDR3 bases are TGCGCCAGCAGCCCCCGGGCTAGCGGGAGAGGGCAAGGCACCGGGGAGCTGTTTTTT.